Below, 13 T cell receptor beta chains from the same sample are listed, as sequenced in a study of blood T cells in healthy people across ages. Together with a sample-barcoded 5' primer, a J-beta primer mix was included in a second PCR lasting roughly 6 to 12 cycles. TCRdb reprocessed the 5' RACE reads with MiXCR, giving one entry per CDR3 protein. This table has approximately 290,000 distinct CDR3 sequences, roughly 27% appearing once. The sequenced material came from blood. These receptors originate from a woman aged 70-85 years in good health.

V is TRBV10-3 and J is TRBJ1-5; 10 bases are a match to TRBD1. The germline gives CDR1 ENHRY, CDR2 SYGVKD. With V trimmed by 4 bases and J by 6 bases, 0 bases remained unmatched. This CDR3 spans 13 amino acids. The chain's CDR3 is CAISGDRGQPQHF. CDR3 sequence (DNA): TGTGCCATCAGTGGGGACAGGGGTCAGCCCCAGCATTTT.

This clonotype was picked up a small number of times. V gene TRBV11-2 combines with J gene TRBJ2-7; the match to TRBD2 covers 9 bases. Germline CDR1 is SGHAT and CDR2 is FQNNGV. V was clipped by 0 bases and J by 0 bases; unmatched bases: 6. The CDR3 contains 17 residues. Here the CDR3 DNA reads TGTGCCAGCAGCTTAGATCGGGCGGGAGGGAACTCCTACGAGCAGTACTTC. It codes for CASSLDRAGGNSYEQYF.

This clonotype came up many times. The genes are TRBV5-1 and TRBJ2-5, with D uncertain. CDR1 is SGHRS and CDR2 is YFSETQ in the germline V gene. This CDR3 comprises 15 residues. Trimming left V 4 bases short and J 1 base short, with 14 bases between. The CDR3 region is CASSADGRPQETQYF. Here the CDR3 DNA reads TGCGCCAGCAGCGCCGATGGACGGCCCCAAGAGACCCAGTACTTC.

This chain links TRBV20-1 with TRBJ2-1; TRBD2 matches 12 bases. V trimming: 2 bases; J trimming: 12 bases; junction bases outside the gene matches: 11. The CDR3 totals 15 residues. Germline CDR1 DFQATT, CDR2 SNEGSKA (reference sequence). CDR3 sequence reads: CSARPSSGRAHGQFF. CDR3 DNA: TGCAGTGCTAGACCGTCTAGCGGGAGGGCTCACGGGCAGTTCTTC.

The chain is built from TRBV20-1 and TRBJ2-3; TRBD1 might be the D (5 bases). The germline V gene encodes CDR1 DFQATT and CDR2 SNEGSKA (reference sequence). The CDR3 spans 16 residues. V dropped 0 bases and J dropped 3 bases, with 16 bases sitting between them. The CDR3 loop is CSARDFKADKTDTQYF. The CDR3, as DNA: TGCAGTGCTAGAGATTTCAAGGCGGACAAGACAGATACGCAGTATTTT.

This chain links TRBV6-2 or TRBV6-3 with TRBJ1-1; 9 bases align to TRBD1. Germline trimming cut 5 bases from V and 5 bases from J; bases unmatched to any gene: 12. The CDR3 spans 16 residues. Germline assignment: CDR1 MNHEY and CDR2 SVGEGT. The CDR3 region is CASSRQTGTGWTEAFF. The CDR3 DNA reads TGTGCCAGCAGTCGCCAAACCGGGACAGGGTGGACTGAAGCTTTCTTT.

The rearrangement links TRBV10-1 to TRBJ2-5; D gene uncertain. Germline V lookup: CDR1 WNHNN, CDR2 SYGVQD (reference sequence). V was pared by 0 bases and J by 5 bases, with 10 bases between. This CDR3 has 14 amino acids. CDR3 amino acids: CASSESAGLETQYF. In DNA form, the CDR3 reads TGCGCCAGCAGTGAGTCTGCCGGGTTGGAGACCCAGTACTTC.

The chain uses TRBV12-5 and TRBJ2-5, with 11 bases lining up with TRBD1. CDR1 is LGHNT and CDR2 is FRNRAP in the germline V gene. The CDR3 runs to 15 residues. Trimming at V came to 6 bases and at J to 0 bases, leaving 3 bases not matched to a gene. The CDR3 DNA reads TGTGCTAGTGGCCCGGGACAGGGGGACCAAGAGACCCAGTACTTC. Translated, it gives CASGPGQGDQETQYF.

This clonotype was observed at least ten times. The gene calls are TRBV28 and TRBJ2-1, with D possibly matching TRBD1 (6 bases). CDR1 is MDHEN, CDR2 SYDVKM, per germline. The CDR3 covers 12 residues. With 3 bases removed from V and 12 bases from J, the gap between germline ends came to 12 bases. The CDR3 DNA reads as TGTGCCAGCAGTTTGCCGGAGACAGGGCAGTTCTTC. This gives the protein CASSLPETGQFF.

This clonotype was observed a few times. The rearrangement joins TRBV5-8 to TRBJ1-3; 8 nucleotides align to TRBD1. The CDR3 extends over 16 amino acids. Germline V gene sequence: CDR1 SGHTS, CDR2 YDEGEE. The V segment lost 6 bases and the J segment 0 bases; nucleotides outside the gene matches: 8. The CDR3 sequence is CASILSQGDSGNTIYF. CDR3 sequence (DNA): TGTGCCAGCATCCTTTCACAGGGGGACTCTGGAAACACCATATATTTT.

The gene calls are TRBV20-1 and TRBJ2-1; TRBD2 agrees at 13 bases. The J call may not be correct, given that the DNA end is closer to TRBJ2-5. The V gene's germline CDR1 is DFQATT and CDR2 SNEGSKA (reference sequence). The CDR3 has 16 residues. The CDR3 DNA is TGCAGTGCTAAATCGGGGAAACTAGCGGGAGGGGAGACCCAGTACTTC. This translates into CSAKSGKLAGGETQYF.

The chain is built from TRBV20-1 and TRBJ2-7, with D unclear. The length of the CDR3 is 13 residues. Trimming shortened V by 1 base and J by 3 bases, and 10 bases separated the two germline ends. Germline V gene data show CDR1 as DFQATT and CDR2 as SNEGSKA (reference sequence). Here the CDR3 DNA reads TGCAGTGCTAGAGCTATCCCCCGCTACGAGCAGTACTTC. Translating gives CSARAIPRYEQYF.

The chain joins TRBV15 to TRBJ2-4, with 10 bases aligning to TRBD2. V lost 0 bases and J lost 8; bases outside the gene matches: 13. The CDR3 runs to 18 residues. In germline, CDR1 is LNHNV, CDR2 YYDKDF (reference sequence). The CDR3 DNA follows: TGTGCCACCAGCAGAGATCGGTCTAGCGGGAGAAGGGAGGACATTCAGTACTTC. Translating gives CATSRDRSSGRREDIQYF. The whole variable domain, remainder taken from reference TRBV15 and TRBJ2-4, is DAMVIQNPRYQVTQFGKPVTLSCSQTLNHNVMYWYQQKSSQAPKLLFHYYDKDFNNEADTPDNFQSRRPNTSFCFLDIRSPGLGDTAMYLCATSRDRSSGRREDIQYFGAGTRLSVL.